The entry that follows covers one T cell receptor beta chain sequence. Its antigen is unidentified. The entry originates in a study of identical twins. One entry per CDR3 protein results from TCRdb running MiXCR on the 5' RACE reads. The sample holds approximately 230,000 distinct CDR3 sequences, more than 12% seen once. General study points: While abundant cord blood beta clonotypes carried fewer insertions, memory repertoires showed no such pattern. Out-of-frame alpha sequences shared by twins showed excess low generation probability. Not following the same donors, the study drew its conclusions from cross-sectional statistical analysis.

The donor group consisted entirely of healthy Caucasians. The CDR3 spans 15 residues. J gave up 3 bases and V 4 bases, and 6 bases lay outside the gene matches. CDR1 ENHRY and CDR2 SYGVKD come from the germline V gene. The genes are TRBV10-3 and TRBJ2-1, with TRBD2 matching over 7 bases. The TCR sequence derives from a woman younger than 30 in good health. Sequencing used memory (CD45RO+) T cells sorted from blood. The CDR3, as DNA: TGTGCCATCAGTGTCGGGACTACTATCTACAATGAGCAGTTCTTC. Its protein is CAISVGTTIYNEQFF.